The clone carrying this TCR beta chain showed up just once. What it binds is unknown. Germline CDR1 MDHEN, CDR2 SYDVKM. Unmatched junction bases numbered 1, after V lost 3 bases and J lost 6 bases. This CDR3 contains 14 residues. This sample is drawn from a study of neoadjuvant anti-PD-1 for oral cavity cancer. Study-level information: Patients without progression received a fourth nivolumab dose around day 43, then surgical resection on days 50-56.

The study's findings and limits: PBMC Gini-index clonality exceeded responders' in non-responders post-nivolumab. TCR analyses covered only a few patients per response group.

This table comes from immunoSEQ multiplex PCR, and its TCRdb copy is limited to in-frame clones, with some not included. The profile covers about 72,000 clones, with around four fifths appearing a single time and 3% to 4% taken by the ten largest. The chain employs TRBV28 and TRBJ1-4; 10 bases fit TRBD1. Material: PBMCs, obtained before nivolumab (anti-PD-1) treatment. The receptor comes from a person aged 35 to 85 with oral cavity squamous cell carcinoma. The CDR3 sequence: CASSLTGGDEKLFF. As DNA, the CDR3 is TGTGCCAGCAGTTTGACAGGGGGCGATGAAAAACTGTTTTTT. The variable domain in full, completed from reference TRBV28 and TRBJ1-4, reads DVKVTQSSRYLVKRTGEKVFLECVQDMDHENMFWYRQDPGLGLRLIYFSYDVKMKEKGDIPEGYSVSREKKERFSLILESASTNQTSMYLCASSLTGGDEKLFFGSGTQLSVL.